The subject of this entry is one T cell receptor beta chain. Produced via immunoSEQ multiplex PCR; TCRdb's table is partial and in-frame only. The repertoire consists of about 88,000 clones, with approximately 95% occurring once and the leading ten covering under 0.4%. This specimen belongs to a study of technical replicates of blood from a handful of donors. V shed 1 base and J shed 2 bases, with 15 bases lying between them. The CDR3 has 16 amino acids. Germline CDR1 and CDR2: LGHNA and YSLEER. The sample taken for sequencing was T cells isolated from PBMCs. The TCR comes from a human donor in good health. The rearrangement links TRBV4-3 to TRBJ2-7; possible D gene TRBD1, 6 bases. CDR3 in amino acids: CASSQGSGQPPYEQYF. CDR3 DNA: TGCGCCAGCAGCCAAGGTTCGGGACAACCTCCCTACGAGCAGTACTTC.